These T cell receptor beta chains were read from a single sample in a study of identical twins. A single record per CDR3 protein comes from TCRdb applying MiXCR to the 5' RACE reads. This table has approximately 94,000 distinct CDR3 sequences, 5.9% appearing once. Sequenced sample: memory T cells sorted from blood. These receptors originate from a woman aged 50 to 60 in good health. Both conserved end residues are part of each CDR3. The D gene is left open where the match is weak.

D gene,V gene,J gene,CDR3 protein
-,TRBV5-4,TRBJ1-2,CASGEGGYTF
-,TRBV5-6,TRBJ1-4,CASSLNQLNEKLFF
TRBD1,TRBV20-1,TRBJ2-1,CSASGTVNGDEQFF
-,TRBV10-2,TRBJ2-3,CASLSQGSDTQYF
TRBD2,TRBV7-6,TRBJ2-3,CASSSKREEDTQYF
-,TRBV7-3,TRBJ2-1,CASSLGPDDEQFF
TRBD1,TRBV4-1,TRBJ1-1,CASSQAWGQGNTEAFF
TRBD1,TRBV29-1,TRBJ1-2,CSVMTGTYGYTF
-,TRBV4-2,TRBJ2-1,CASSLRRGRYEQFF
-,TRBV10-3,TRBJ1-3,CAISDETASGNTIYF
-,TRBV30,TRBJ1-5,CAWSQGNRNQPQHF
TRBD1,TRBV12-3/TRBV12-4,TRBJ1-3,CASSLSGTAGNTIYF
TRBD2,TRBV6-6,TRBJ2-3,CASRESGSTADTQYF
-,TRBV5-1,TRBJ2-2,CASSLGGTNTGELFF
-,TRBV7-9,TRBJ2-5,CASSFGTQYF
-,TRBV12-3/TRBV12-4,TRBJ2-3,CASRQGSEIDTQYF
-,TRBV5-1,TRBJ1-2,CASSIQTGSYGYTF
-,TRBV11-1,TRBJ2-3,CASTLGAAVTDTQYF
-,TRBV5-1,TRBJ1-1,CASSLKRTNTEAFF
-,TRBV29-1,TRBJ2-7,CSVERGHEQYF
-,TRBV7-8,TRBJ2-3,CASSPRWSDTQYF
TRBD1,TRBV25-1,TRBJ1-2,CASSPRTGVYGYTF
TRBD2,TRBV6-5,TRBJ2-5,CASRISGRGETQYF
-,TRBV15,TRBJ2-5,CATSRAYLQETQYF
-,TRBV10-3,TRBJ1-2,CAISGEDYGYTF
-,TRBV6-5,TRBJ2-3,CASSGFRTDTQYF
TRBD2,TRBV5-1,TRBJ2-2,CASRSTSGRLRTGELFF
-,TRBV2,TRBJ2-5,CASSEAGYGTQYF
TRBD2,TRBV10-3,TRBJ2-3,CAISEASGTTDTQYF
-,TRBV20-1,TRBJ2-1,CSARDLQELSSYNEQFF
-,TRBV21-1,TRBJ1-1,CASSLGHGAFF
TRBD2,TRBV5-1,TRBJ2-2,CASSMTSGNTGELFF
TRBD2,TRBV20-1,TRBJ2-1,CSARDWLAGSPDEQFF
-,TRBV12-3/TRBV12-4,TRBJ1-2,CASSLGGFQDYGYTF
-,TRBV20-1,TRBJ2-4,CSAEENIQYF
-,TRBV7-9,TRBJ1-4,CASSARDGGGEKLFF
-,TRBV6-1,TRBJ2-2,CASSEGGAWELFF
-,TRBV14,TRBJ1-2,CASSQARGSYGYTF
-,TRBV6-1,TRBJ1-5,CASSEGTASNQPQHF
-,TRBV12-3/TRBV12-4,TRBJ2-2,CASSWDQGLTGELFF
TRBD1,TRBV2,TRBJ2-3,CASSGRQGRTDTQYF
-,TRBV21-1,TRBJ1-1,CASSTLGPNTEAFF
-,TRBV16,TRBJ2-2,CASSQSGRRVGTGELFF
TRBD1,TRBV5-1,TRBJ2-7,CASSADRGNYEQYF
-,TRBV4-2,TRBJ1-2,CASSQTVRDYGYTF
TRBD1,TRBV12-3/TRBV12-4,TRBJ2-2,CASALGTGRTGELFF
TRBD1,TRBV18,TRBJ2-1,CASSPPGQGYNEQFF
TRBD2,TRBV3-1,TRBJ2-1,CASSQGLAEANEQFF
TRBD2,TRBV28,TRBJ2-4,CASSPGGAGAKNIQYF
-,TRBV6-1,TRBJ1-1,CASSEYTGEAFF
-,TRBV15,TRBJ2-1,CATSGDLGGANNEQFF
-,TRBV27,TRBJ1-6,CASSFSWRGNSPLHF
-,TRBV10-3,TRBJ1-2,CAILGRANYGYTF
-,TRBV20-1,TRBJ2-1,CSARDRLVYNEQFF
TRBD2,TRBV19,TRBJ2-3,CASSWRELIDTQYF